A selection of T cell receptor beta chains follows, all from one sample in a study of OX40 agonist ivuxolimab in advanced cancers. The table came from immunoSEQ multiplex PCR; TCRdb's copy has only in-frame clones and leaves some out. The table has tens of thousands of clones, 87% seen once. This material consisted of CD4+ or CD8+ T cells sorted from blood, taken in a trial of the OX40 agonist ivuxolimab. The receptors shown here come from an adult with an advanced solid tumor such as melanoma, head and neck, liver or kidney cancer. Both conserved end residues are part of each CDR3. Each record gives: D gene, CDR3 length, clone size, J gene, V gene, CDR3 protein, CDR3 DNA. D genes are given only for firm matches. Part of the rows lack a size; the others show once, few, many or a class for expanded clones.

d_call: NA; cdr3_length: 18; clone_size: NA; j_call: TRBJ1-2; v_call: TRBV27; cdr3_aa: CASSLSRGGTGVSIGYTF; cdr3_nt: TGTGCCAGCAGTTTATCCCGGGGGGGTACTGGGGTCTCTATCGGCTACACCTTC
d_call: NA; cdr3_length: 14; clone_size: NA; j_call: TRBJ1-6; v_call: TRBV7-8; cdr3_aa: CASSFDSLNSPLHF; cdr3_nt: TGTGCCAGCAGCTTTGACAGCCTGAATTCACCCCTCCACTTT
d_call: NA; cdr3_length: 16; clone_size: NA; j_call: TRBJ2-1; v_call: TRBV4-2; cdr3_aa: CASSQPAGGDADEQFF; cdr3_nt: TGTGCCAGCAGCCAACCCGCCGGGGGAGATGCGGATGAGCAGTTCTTC
d_call: NA; cdr3_length: 14; clone_size: NA; j_call: TRBJ2-7; v_call: TRBV10-3; cdr3_aa: CAITMGGPSGEQYF; cdr3_nt: TGTGCCATCACCATGGGGGGTCCTTCTGGCGAGCAGTACTTC
d_call: NA; cdr3_length: 12; clone_size: NA; j_call: TRBJ2-7; v_call: TRBV5-4; cdr3_aa: CASSLGGYEQYF; cdr3_nt: TGTGCCAGCAGCTTGGGGGGCTACGAGCAGTACTTC
d_call: NA; cdr3_length: 12; clone_size: few; j_call: TRBJ2-1; v_call: TRBV7-9; cdr3_aa: CASVRGNNEQFF; cdr3_nt: TGTGCCAGCGTCCGGGGGAACAATGAGCAGTTCTTC
d_call: NA; cdr3_length: 14; clone_size: NA; j_call: TRBJ2-7; v_call: TRBV5-1; cdr3_aa: CASSLDPVSGEQYF; cdr3_nt: TGCGCCAGCAGCTTGGATCCGGTTTCGGGCGAGCAGTACTTC
d_call: NA; cdr3_length: 15; clone_size: NA; j_call: TRBJ2-5; v_call: TRBV11-2; cdr3_aa: CASSLGGGFQETQYF; cdr3_nt: TGTGCCAGCAGCTTAGGTGGCGGGTTCCAAGAGACCCAGTACTTC
d_call: NA; cdr3_length: 15; clone_size: once; j_call: TRBJ2-1; v_call: TRBV6-1; cdr3_aa: CASMVGRNSYNEQFF; cdr3_nt: TGTGCTTCAATGGTGGGCAGGAACTCCTACAATGAGCAGTTCTTC
d_call: TRBD2; cdr3_length: 16; clone_size: NA; j_call: TRBJ2-3; v_call: TRBV7-2; cdr3_aa: CASSLGAGVRADTQYF; cdr3_nt: TGTGCCAGCAGCTTGGGAGCGGGAGTTCGGGCAGATACGCAGTATTTT
d_call: NA; cdr3_length: 13; clone_size: NA; j_call: TRBJ1-4; v_call: TRBV19; cdr3_aa: CASRGGGQEKLFF; cdr3_nt: TGTGCCAGTAGAGGGGGAGGTCAAGAAAAACTGTTTTTT
d_call: NA; cdr3_length: 15; clone_size: NA; j_call: TRBJ1-1; v_call: TRBV7-3; cdr3_aa: CASSLKSTRNTEAFF; cdr3_nt: TGTGCCAGCAGCTTAAAAAGTACTCGGAACACTGAAGCTTTCTTT
d_call: NA; cdr3_length: 12; clone_size: NA; j_call: TRBJ1-3; v_call: TRBV5-4; cdr3_aa: CASSFRGNTIYF; cdr3_nt: TGTGCCAGCAGCTTCCGCGGGAACACCATATATTTT
d_call: NA; cdr3_length: 17; clone_size: few; j_call: TRBJ2-3; v_call: TRBV27; cdr3_aa: CASSLYGSYRSTDTQYF; cdr3_nt: TGTGCCAGCAGTTTATATGGGTCCTACCGTAGCACAGATACGCAGTATTTT
d_call: NA; cdr3_length: 14; clone_size: NA; j_call: TRBJ1-1; v_call: TRBV7-8; cdr3_aa: CASSGGGYNTEAFF; cdr3_nt: TGTGCCAGCAGCGGGGGGGGTTACAACACTGAAGCTTTCTTT
d_call: TRBD2; cdr3_length: 16; clone_size: NA; j_call: TRBJ2-1; v_call: TRBV27; cdr3_aa: CASSFTGLAGGNEQFF; cdr3_nt: TGTGCCAGCAGTTTTACGGGACTAGCGGGGGGCAATGAGCAGTTCTTC
d_call: NA; cdr3_length: 13; clone_size: NA; j_call: TRBJ2-7; v_call: TRBV15; cdr3_aa: CATSRMGGYEQYF; cdr3_nt: TGTGCCACCAGCAGGATGGGGGGCTACGAGCAGTACTTC
d_call: NA; cdr3_length: 15; clone_size: NA; j_call: TRBJ1-4; v_call: TRBV5-1; cdr3_aa: CASSLTRSTNEKLFF; cdr3_nt: TGCGCCAGCAGCTTGACACGATCAACTAATGAAAAACTGTTTTTT
d_call: NA; cdr3_length: 15; clone_size: NA; j_call: TRBJ2-5; v_call: TRBV6-5; cdr3_aa: CASTPNRGGQETQYF; cdr3_nt: TGTGCCAGCACTCCCAACAGGGGAGGCCAAGAGACCCAGTACTTC
d_call: NA; cdr3_length: 15; clone_size: NA; j_call: TRBJ2-6; v_call: TRBV27; cdr3_aa: CASSSQGSGANVLTF; cdr3_nt: TGTGCCAGCAGTTCCCAGGGCTCGGGGGCCAACGTCCTGACTTTC
d_call: TRBD1; cdr3_length: 15; clone_size: NA; j_call: TRBJ2-7; v_call: TRBV7-7; cdr3_aa: CASSLGQGAGYEQYF; cdr3_nt: TGTGCTAGCAGCTTAGGTCAGGGGGCAGGATACGAGCAGTACTTC